This is a list of T cell receptor beta chains from one sample in a study of blood T cell repertoires in COVID-19. Clones were read by immunoSEQ multiplex PCR, and TCRdb kept only the in-frame ones, dropping some. Of 200,000 to 250,000 clones in the sample, about 91% were seen once. The sequenced sample consisted of PBMCs or T cells enriched from blood (not recorded which). These receptors originate from a woman aged 25 to 39 with acute COVID-19. CDR3s leave out the opening cysteine and the closing phenylalanine or tryptophan. The order of the fields is J gene, CDR3 length, V gene, CDR3 protein.

J gene: TRBJ1-4
CDR3 length: 11
V gene: TRBV7-2
CDR3 protein: ASSLARNEKLF

J gene: TRBJ2-5
CDR3 length: 14
V gene: TRBV6-5
CDR3 protein: ASSYFLADNQETQY

J gene: TRBJ1-3
CDR3 length: 12
V gene: TRBV5-1
CDR3 protein: ASRDRYSGNTIY

J gene: TRBJ1-4
CDR3 length: 13
V gene: TRBV7-7
CDR3 protein: ASSMGQATNEKLF

J gene: TRBJ2-3
CDR3 length: 14
V gene: TRBV3-1/TRBV3-2
CDR3 protein: ASSPPLAGGLDTQY

J gene: TRBJ2-5
CDR3 length: 12
V gene: TRBV2
CDR3 protein: ASRGTSWVATQY

J gene: TRBJ2-5
CDR3 length: 14
V gene: TRBV5-1
CDR3 protein: ASSSPSEGDQETQY

J gene: TRBJ1-4
CDR3 length: 14
V gene: TRBV5-5
CDR3 protein: ASSLKVETATEKLF

J gene: TRBJ2-7
CDR3 length: 11
V gene: TRBV13
CDR3 protein: ASSFLSPYEQY

J gene: TRBJ1-2
CDR3 length: 12
V gene: TRBV2
CDR3 protein: ASISQIANYGYT

J gene: TRBJ1-4
CDR3 length: 11
V gene: TRBV11-2
CDR3 protein: ASSLVSGVKLF

J gene: TRBJ2-7
CDR3 length: 16
V gene: TRBV6-2/TRBV6-3
CDR3 protein: ASSYSASGGLQWSEQY

J gene: TRBJ2-7
CDR3 length: 11
V gene: TRBV6-5
CDR3 protein: ASGIGDSYEQY

J gene: TRBJ2-3
CDR3 length: 15
V gene: TRBV27
CDR3 protein: ASSSPGTSGGVDTQY

J gene: TRBJ2-3
CDR3 length: 14
V gene: TRBV10-3
CDR3 protein: AISESKIAGGPAQY

J gene: TRBJ2-3
CDR3 length: 13
V gene: TRBV5-4
CDR3 protein: ASTLTSGGTDTQY

J gene: TRBJ1-5
CDR3 length: 13
V gene: TRBV5-4
CDR3 protein: ASSPGTGSNQPQH

J gene: TRBJ2-3
CDR3 length: 12
V gene: TRBV6-2/TRBV6-3
CDR3 protein: ASSRTFGTDTQY

J gene: TRBJ1-1
CDR3 length: 10
V gene: TRBV5-1
CDR3 protein: ASSLEGSGAF

J gene: TRBJ2-7
CDR3 length: 15
V gene: TRBV15
CDR3 protein: ATSRATDSFSSYEQY

J gene: TRBJ1-1
CDR3 length: 11
V gene: TRBV7-2
CDR3 protein: ASSLAFQGEAF

J gene: TRBJ1-2
CDR3 length: 11
V gene: TRBV5-4
CDR3 protein: ASSLTWRSGYT

J gene: TRBJ1-2
CDR3 length: 10
V gene: TRBV29-1
CDR3 protein: SVEGEIYGYT

J gene: TRBJ1-6
CDR3 length: 14
V gene: TRBV7-9
CDR3 protein: ASSYTGDLYNSPLH

J gene: TRBJ1-1
CDR3 length: 12
V gene: TRBV9
CDR3 protein: ASSPSGGDTEAF

J gene: TRBJ1-1
CDR3 length: 13
V gene: TRBV2
CDR3 protein: ASSDPDRVNTEAF

J gene: TRBJ2-2
CDR3 length: 14
V gene: TRBV7-8
CDR3 protein: ASSAWTGGVTGELF

J gene: TRBJ1-2
CDR3 length: 12
V gene: TRBV7-9
CDR3 protein: ASSVPGQYYGYT

J gene: TRBJ1-2
CDR3 length: 9
V gene: TRBV7-2
CDR3 protein: ASSSQGSCT

J gene: TRBJ2-3
CDR3 length: 11
V gene: TRBV10-3
CDR3 protein: AISGHPSDTQY

J gene: TRBJ2-3
CDR3 length: 15
V gene: TRBV11-2
CDR3 protein: ASSFTSGGASTDTQY

J gene: TRBJ1-5
CDR3 length: 11
V gene: TRBV6-1
CDR3 protein: ASSEVEDQPQH

J gene: TRBJ1-1
CDR3 length: 13
V gene: TRBV7-6
CDR3 protein: ASSLAGGQTSEAF

J gene: TRBJ2-2
CDR3 length: 12
V gene: TRBV19
CDR3 protein: ASSIGLNTGELF

J gene: TRBJ1-4
CDR3 length: 13
V gene: TRBV21-1
CDR3 protein: ASSRYRGANEKLF

J gene: TRBJ1-4
CDR3 length: 15
V gene: TRBV12-5
CDR3 protein: ASAMGDRGHLAEKLF

J gene: TRBJ1-4
CDR3 length: 13
V gene: TRBV19
CDR3 protein: ASSIRGQINEKLF

J gene: TRBJ2-7
CDR3 length: 14
V gene: TRBV2
CDR3 protein: ASSEARTGSDYEQY

J gene: TRBJ2-3
CDR3 length: 11
V gene: TRBV7-9
CDR3 protein: ASRAGAADTQY

J gene: TRBJ1-2
CDR3 length: 13
V gene: TRBV25-1
CDR3 protein: ASSELGDPGDGYT

J gene: TRBJ1-5
CDR3 length: 10
V gene: TRBV6-1
CDR3 protein: ASSEPDQPQH

J gene: TRBJ2-5
CDR3 length: 13
V gene: TRBV6-5
CDR3 protein: ASSYERTSQETQY

J gene: TRBJ1-4
CDR3 length: 12
V gene: TRBV6-4
CDR3 protein: ASSYRGRNEKLF

J gene: TRBJ2-4
CDR3 length: 13
V gene: TRBV18
CDR3 protein: ASSPAGQLKNIQY

J gene: TRBJ2-5
CDR3 length: 13
V gene: TRBV4-1
CDR3 protein: ASSQERGGHETQY

J gene: TRBJ1-2
CDR3 length: 12
V gene: TRBV2
CDR3 protein: ASSVREGGYGYT

J gene: TRBJ1-6
CDR3 length: 10
V gene: TRBV5-1
CDR3 protein: ASSFDGGPLH

J gene: TRBJ1-6
CDR3 length: 14
V gene: TRBV6-5
CDR3 protein: ASSLTPGGPKSPLH

J gene: TRBJ1-1
CDR3 length: 11
V gene: TRBV7-9
CDR3 protein: ASSSPLNTEAF

J gene: TRBJ1-2
CDR3 length: 9
V gene: TRBV30
CDR3 protein: AWRNRGGYT

J gene: TRBJ2-7
CDR3 length: 11
V gene: TRBV7-9
CDR3 protein: ASMGGQSYEQY

J gene: TRBJ1-5
CDR3 length: 12
V gene: TRBV6-5
CDR3 protein: ASRKRWENQPQH

J gene: TRBJ1-2
CDR3 length: 11
V gene: TRBV14
CDR3 protein: ASSLGPDYGYT